These 4 T cell receptor beta chains originate from one sample sequenced in a study of blood T cell repertoires in COVID-19. Using immunoSEQ multiplex PCR, the repertoire was profiled, and TCRdb retains in-frame clones only, with some absent. The profile shows about 250,000 clones, around 86% of them singletons. Sequenced material: PBMCs or T cells enriched from blood (not recorded which). The receptors were sampled from a man between 18 and 29 years old who had recovered from COVID-19.

This sequence joins TRBV27 and TRBJ2-7; 9 bases line up with TRBD2. Germline trimming cut 0 bases from V and 4 bases from J; bases unmatched to any gene: 1. Germline CDR1 is MNHEY and CDR2 is SMNVEV (reference sequence). The CDR3 covers 14 residues. Here the CDR3 DNA reads TGTGCCAGCAGTTTATCGGCGGGAGGGTACGAGCAGTACTTC. It translates to CASSLSAGGYEQYF.

This rearrangement joins TRBV19 to TRBJ2-3, with 8 bases fitting TRBD1. Trimming cost V 4 bases and J 5 bases; bases outside gene matches: 11. Germline-derived CDR1 and CDR2 are LNHDA and SQIVND (reference sequence). The CDR3 is made up of 16 amino acids. The chain's CDR3 is CASSKGQGNPLDTQYF. As DNA, the CDR3 is TGTGCCAGTAGTAAAGGACAGGGTAACCCACTAGATACGCAGTATTTT.

This clone appeared a few times. This chain links TRBV6-5 with TRBJ2-3; 13 bases align to TRBD2. CDR1 MNHEY and CDR2 SVGAGI come from the germline V gene. Germline trimming cut 4 bases from V and 7 bases from J; bases unmatched to any gene: 8. The CDR3 runs 16 residues. The CDR3 protein is CASSWTTSGGAHTQYF. CDR3 DNA sequence: TGTGCCAGCAGTTGGACAACTAGCGGGGGGGCACATACGCAGTATTTT.

For the CDR3, the DNA is TGTGCCAGCAACCAGGGGACAGGGGGATGGAGCACTGAAGCTTTCTTT. Its translation is CASNQGTGGWSTEAFF. The chain carries TRBV3-1 (or the pseudogene TRBV3-2) and TRBJ1-1, with 11 bases fitting TRBD1. Germline CDR1 reads LGHDT; CDR2 reads YNNKEL (reference sequence). Trimming took 7 bases from V and 4 from J; bases not matched to a gene: 11. The CDR3 has 16 amino acids.